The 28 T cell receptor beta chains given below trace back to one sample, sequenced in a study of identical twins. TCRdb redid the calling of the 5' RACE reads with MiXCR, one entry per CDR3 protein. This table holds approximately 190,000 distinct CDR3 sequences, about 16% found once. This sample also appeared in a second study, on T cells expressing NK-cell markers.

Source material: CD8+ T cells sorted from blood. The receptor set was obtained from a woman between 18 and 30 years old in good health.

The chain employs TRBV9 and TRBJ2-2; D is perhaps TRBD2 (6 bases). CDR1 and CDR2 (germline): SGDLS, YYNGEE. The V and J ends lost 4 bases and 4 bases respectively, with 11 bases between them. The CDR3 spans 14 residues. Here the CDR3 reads CASSTGGTTGELFF. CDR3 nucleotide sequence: TGTGCCAGCAGCACAGGAGGGACCACCGGGGAGCTGTTTTTT. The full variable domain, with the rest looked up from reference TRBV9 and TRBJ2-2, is DSGVTQTPKHLITATGQRVTLRCSPRSGDLSVYWYQQSLDQGLQFLIQYYNGEERAKGNILERFSAQQFPDLHSELNLSSLELGDSALYFCASSTGGTTGELFFGEGSRLTVL.

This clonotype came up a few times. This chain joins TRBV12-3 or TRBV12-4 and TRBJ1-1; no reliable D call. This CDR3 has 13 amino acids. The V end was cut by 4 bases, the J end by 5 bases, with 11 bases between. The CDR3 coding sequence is TGTGCCAGCAGTTCGACAATCCGGACTGAAGCTTTCTTT. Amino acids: CASSSTIRTEAFF.

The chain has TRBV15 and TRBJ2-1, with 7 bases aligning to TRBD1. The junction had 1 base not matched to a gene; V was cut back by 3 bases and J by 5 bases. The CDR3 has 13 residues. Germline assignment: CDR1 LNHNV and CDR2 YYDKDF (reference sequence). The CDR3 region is CATSSGQDNEQFF. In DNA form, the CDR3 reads TGTGCCACCAGCAGTGGACAGGACAATGAGCAGTTCTTC. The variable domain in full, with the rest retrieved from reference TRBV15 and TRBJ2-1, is DAMVIQNPRYQVTQFGKPVTLSCSQTLNHNVMYWYQQKSSQAPKLLFHYYDKDFNNEADTPDNFQSRRPNTSFCFLDIRSPGLGDTAMYLCATSSGQDNEQFFGPGTRLTVL.

The CDR3 bases are TGTGCCAGCAGCCCCGGGGTAGGCAATCAGCCCCAGCATTTT. Translated: CASSPGVGNQPQHF. The genes are TRBV6-1 and TRBJ1-5; D uncertain. Trimming pared 6 bases from V and 2 bases from J, leaving 11 bases between. This CDR3 has 14 amino acids. CDR1 and CDR2 (germline): MNHNS, SASEGT.

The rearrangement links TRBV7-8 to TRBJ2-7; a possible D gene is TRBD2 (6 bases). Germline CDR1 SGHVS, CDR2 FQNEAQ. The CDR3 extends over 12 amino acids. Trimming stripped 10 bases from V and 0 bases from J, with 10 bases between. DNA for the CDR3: TGTGCCACCGGACTAAGCTCCTACGAGCAGTACTTC. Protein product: CATGLSSYEQYF.

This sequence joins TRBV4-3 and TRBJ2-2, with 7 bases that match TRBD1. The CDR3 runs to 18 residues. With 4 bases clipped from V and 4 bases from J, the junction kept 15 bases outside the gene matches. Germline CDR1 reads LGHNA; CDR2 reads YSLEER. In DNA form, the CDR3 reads TGCGCCAGCAGCCCGGGGCTTGGGCAGGGGGTCCCCACCGGGGAGCTGTTTTTT. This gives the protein CASSPGLGQGVPTGELFF.

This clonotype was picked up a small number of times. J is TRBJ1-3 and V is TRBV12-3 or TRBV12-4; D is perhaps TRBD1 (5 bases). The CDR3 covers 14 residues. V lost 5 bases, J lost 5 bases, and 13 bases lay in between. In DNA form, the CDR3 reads TGTGCCAGCAGTGCGACAGACCGAAGAAACACCATATATTTT. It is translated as CASSATDRRNTIYF.

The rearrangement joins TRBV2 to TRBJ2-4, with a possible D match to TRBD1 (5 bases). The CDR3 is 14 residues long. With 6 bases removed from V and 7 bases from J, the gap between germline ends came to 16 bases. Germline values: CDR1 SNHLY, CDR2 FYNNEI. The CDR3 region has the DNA TGTGCCAGCAGCCCGAAGGGGAATCCCAACATTCAGTACTTC. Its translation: CASSPKGNPNIQYF.

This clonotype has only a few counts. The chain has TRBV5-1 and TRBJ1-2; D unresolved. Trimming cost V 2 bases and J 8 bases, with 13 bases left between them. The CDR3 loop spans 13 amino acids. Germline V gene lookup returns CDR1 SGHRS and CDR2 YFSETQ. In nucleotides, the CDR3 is TGCGCCAGCAGCTTCCGGAGTTCGAAGGGCTACACCTTC. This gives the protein CASSFRSSKGYTF.

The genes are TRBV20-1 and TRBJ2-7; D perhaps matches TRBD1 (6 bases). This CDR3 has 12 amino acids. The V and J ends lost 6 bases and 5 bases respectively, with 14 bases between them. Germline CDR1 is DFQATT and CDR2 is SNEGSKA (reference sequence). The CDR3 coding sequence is TGCAGTGCGCTACCACAGGGTGACGAGCAGTACTTC. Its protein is CSALPQGDEQYF.

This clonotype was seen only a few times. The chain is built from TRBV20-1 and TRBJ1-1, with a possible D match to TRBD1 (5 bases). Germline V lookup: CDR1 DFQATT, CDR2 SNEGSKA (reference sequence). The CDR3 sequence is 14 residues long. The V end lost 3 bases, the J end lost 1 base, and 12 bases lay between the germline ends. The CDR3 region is CSASTPDRNTEAFF. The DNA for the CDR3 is TGCAGTGCTAGTACCCCCGACAGGAACACTGAAGCTTTCTTT.

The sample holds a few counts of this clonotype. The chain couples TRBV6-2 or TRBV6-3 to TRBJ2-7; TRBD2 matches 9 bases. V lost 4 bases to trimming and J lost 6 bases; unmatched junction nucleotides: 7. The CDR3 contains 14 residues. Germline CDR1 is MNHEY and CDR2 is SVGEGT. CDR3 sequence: CASSWGLASGEQYF. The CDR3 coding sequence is TGTGCCAGCAGTTGGGGACTAGCCTCGGGCGAGCAGTACTTC.

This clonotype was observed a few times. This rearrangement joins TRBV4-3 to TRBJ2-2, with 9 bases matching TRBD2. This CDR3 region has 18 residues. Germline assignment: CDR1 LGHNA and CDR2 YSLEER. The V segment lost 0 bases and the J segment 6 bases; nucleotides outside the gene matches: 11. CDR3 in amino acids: CASSQEPSGTLSPGELFF. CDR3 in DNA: TGCGCCAGCAGCCAAGAACCTAGCGGGACCTTATCCCCCGGGGAGCTGTTTTTT.

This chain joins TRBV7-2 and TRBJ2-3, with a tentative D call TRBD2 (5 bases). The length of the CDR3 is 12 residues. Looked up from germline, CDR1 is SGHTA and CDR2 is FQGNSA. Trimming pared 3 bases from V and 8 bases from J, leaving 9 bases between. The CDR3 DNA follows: TGTGCCAGCAGCTTCGGGGAAGGTACGCAGTATTTT. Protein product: CASSFGEGTQYF.

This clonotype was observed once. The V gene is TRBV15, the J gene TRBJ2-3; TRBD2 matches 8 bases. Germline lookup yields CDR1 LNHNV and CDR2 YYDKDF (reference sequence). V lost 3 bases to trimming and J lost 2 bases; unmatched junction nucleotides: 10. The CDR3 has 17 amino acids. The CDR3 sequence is CATSSRSQREYTDTQYF. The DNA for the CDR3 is TGTGCCACCAGCAGTAGGTCCCAGCGGGAGTACACAGATACGCAGTATTTT. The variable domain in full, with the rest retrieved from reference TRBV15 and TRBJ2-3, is DAMVIQNPRYQVTQFGKPVTLSCSQTLNHNVMYWYQQKSSQAPKLLFHYYDKDFNNEADTPDNFQSRRPNTSFCFLDIRSPGLGDTAMYLCATSSRSQREYTDTQYFGPGTRLTVL.

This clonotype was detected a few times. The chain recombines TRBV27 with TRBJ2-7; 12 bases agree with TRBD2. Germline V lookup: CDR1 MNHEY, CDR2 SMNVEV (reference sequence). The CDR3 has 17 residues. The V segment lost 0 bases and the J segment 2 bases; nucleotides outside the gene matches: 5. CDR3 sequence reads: CASSLSILAGGPYEQYF. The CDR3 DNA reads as TGTGCCAGCAGTTTATCGATTCTAGCGGGAGGGCCCTACGAGCAGTACTTC.

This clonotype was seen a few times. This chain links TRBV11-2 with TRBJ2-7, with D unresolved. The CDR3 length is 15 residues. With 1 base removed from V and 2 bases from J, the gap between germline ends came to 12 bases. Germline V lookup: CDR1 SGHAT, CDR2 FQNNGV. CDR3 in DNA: TGTGCCAGCAGCTTAGGGGCCTATACGACCTACGAGCAGTACTTC. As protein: CASSLGAYTTYEQYF. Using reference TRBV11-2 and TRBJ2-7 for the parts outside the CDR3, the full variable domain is EAGVAQSPRYKIIEKRQSVAFWCNPISGHATLYWYQQILGQGPKLLIQFQNNGVVDDSQLPKDRFSAERLKGVDSTLKIQPAKLEDSAVYLCASSLGAYTTYEQYFGPGTRLTVT.

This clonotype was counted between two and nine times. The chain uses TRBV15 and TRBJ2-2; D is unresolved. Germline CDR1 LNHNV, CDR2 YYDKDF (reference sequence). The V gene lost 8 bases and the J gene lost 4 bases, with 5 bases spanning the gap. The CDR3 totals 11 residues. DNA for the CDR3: TGTGCCACCGAATCCACCGGGGAGCTGTTTTTT. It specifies CATESTGELFF.

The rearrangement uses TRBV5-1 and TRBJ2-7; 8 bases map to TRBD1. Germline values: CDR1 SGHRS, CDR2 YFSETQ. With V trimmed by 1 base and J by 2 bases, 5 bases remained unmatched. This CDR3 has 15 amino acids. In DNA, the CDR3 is TGCGCCAGCAGCTTGACTACAGGGGGAACCTACGAGCAGTACTTC. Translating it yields CASSLTTGGTYEQYF.

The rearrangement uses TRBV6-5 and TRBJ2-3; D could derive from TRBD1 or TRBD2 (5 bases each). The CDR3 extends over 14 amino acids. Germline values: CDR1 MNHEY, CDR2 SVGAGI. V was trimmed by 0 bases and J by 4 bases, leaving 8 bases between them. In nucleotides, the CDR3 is TGTGCCAGCAGTTACTCGGGACGGTCAGATACGCAGTATTTT. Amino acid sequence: CASSYSGRSDTQYF.

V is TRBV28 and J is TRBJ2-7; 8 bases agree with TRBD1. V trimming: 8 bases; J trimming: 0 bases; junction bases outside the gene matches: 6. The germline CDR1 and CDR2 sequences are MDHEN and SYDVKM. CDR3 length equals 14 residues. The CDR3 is CASVPGQDSYEQYF. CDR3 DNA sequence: TGTGCCAGCGTACCGGGACAGGACTCCTACGAGCAGTACTTC.

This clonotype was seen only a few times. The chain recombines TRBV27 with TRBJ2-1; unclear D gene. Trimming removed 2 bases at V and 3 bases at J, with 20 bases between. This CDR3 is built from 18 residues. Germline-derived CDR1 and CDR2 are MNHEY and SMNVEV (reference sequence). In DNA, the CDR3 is TGTGCCAGCAGTTTACTCACTACGGGCAGTAATTTCTACAATGAGCAGTTCTTC. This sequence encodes CASSLLTTGSNFYNEQFF.

The CDR3 here is CSTQQGNTEAFF. The CDR3 nucleotides read TGCAGCACGCAACAGGGAAACACTGAAGCTTTCTTT. The chain combines TRBV29-1 with TRBJ1-1, with D possibly matching TRBD1 (6 bases). The CDR3 is 12 amino acids. The germline CDR1 and CDR2 sequences are SQVTM and ANQGSEA. Trimming removed 8 bases at V and 2 bases at J, with 12 bases between.

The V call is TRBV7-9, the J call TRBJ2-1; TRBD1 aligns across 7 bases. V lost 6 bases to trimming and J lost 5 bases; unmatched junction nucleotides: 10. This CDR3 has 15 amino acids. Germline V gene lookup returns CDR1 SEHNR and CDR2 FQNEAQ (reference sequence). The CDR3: CASRTPGQSHNEQFF. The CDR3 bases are TGTGCCAGCAGGACCCCGGGACAGAGTCACAATGAGCAGTTCTTC.

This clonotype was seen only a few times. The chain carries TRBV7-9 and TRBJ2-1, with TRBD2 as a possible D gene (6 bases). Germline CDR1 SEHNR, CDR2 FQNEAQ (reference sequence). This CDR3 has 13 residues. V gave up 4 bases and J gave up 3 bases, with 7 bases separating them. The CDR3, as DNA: TGTGCCAGCAGCTGGGAGGACTACAATGAGCAGTTCTTC. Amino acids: CASSWEDYNEQFF.

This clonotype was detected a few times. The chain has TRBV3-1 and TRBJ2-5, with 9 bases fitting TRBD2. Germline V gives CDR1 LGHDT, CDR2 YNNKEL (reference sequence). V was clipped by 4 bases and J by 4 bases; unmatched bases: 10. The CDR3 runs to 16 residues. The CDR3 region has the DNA TGTGCCAGCAGCCCGGGACTAGCCCTTGAGGGAGAGACCCAGTACTTC. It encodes CASSPGLALEGETQYF.

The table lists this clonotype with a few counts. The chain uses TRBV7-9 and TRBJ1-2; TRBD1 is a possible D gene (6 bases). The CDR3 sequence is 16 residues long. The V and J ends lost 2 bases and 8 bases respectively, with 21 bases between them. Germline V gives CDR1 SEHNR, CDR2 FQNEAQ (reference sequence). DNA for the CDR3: TGTGCCAGCAGCTTATTCTGGAGCGACAGGCAGGGGGGCTACACCTTC. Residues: CASSLFWSDRQGGYTF.

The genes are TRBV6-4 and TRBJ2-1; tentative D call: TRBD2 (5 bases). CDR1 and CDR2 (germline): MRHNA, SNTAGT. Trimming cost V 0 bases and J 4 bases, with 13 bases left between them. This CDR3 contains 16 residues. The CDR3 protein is CASSDSGGSGYNEQFF. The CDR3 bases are TGTGCCAGCAGTGACTCTGGTGGGAGTGGGTACAATGAGCAGTTCTTC.